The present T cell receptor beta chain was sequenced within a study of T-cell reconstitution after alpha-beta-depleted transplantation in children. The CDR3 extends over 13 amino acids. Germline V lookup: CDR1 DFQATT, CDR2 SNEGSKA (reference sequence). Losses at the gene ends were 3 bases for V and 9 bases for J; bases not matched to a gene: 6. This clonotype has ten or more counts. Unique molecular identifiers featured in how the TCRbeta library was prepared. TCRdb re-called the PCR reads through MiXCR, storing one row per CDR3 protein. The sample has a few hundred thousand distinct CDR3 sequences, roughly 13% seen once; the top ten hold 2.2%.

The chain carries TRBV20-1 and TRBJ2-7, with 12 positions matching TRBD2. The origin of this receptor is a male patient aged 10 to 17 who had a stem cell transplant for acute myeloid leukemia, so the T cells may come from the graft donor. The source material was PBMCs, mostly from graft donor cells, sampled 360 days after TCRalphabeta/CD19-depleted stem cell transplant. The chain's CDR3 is CSARTSGRRGQYF. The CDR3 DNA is TGCAGTGCTAGGACTAGCGGGAGACGTGGGCAGTACTTC.